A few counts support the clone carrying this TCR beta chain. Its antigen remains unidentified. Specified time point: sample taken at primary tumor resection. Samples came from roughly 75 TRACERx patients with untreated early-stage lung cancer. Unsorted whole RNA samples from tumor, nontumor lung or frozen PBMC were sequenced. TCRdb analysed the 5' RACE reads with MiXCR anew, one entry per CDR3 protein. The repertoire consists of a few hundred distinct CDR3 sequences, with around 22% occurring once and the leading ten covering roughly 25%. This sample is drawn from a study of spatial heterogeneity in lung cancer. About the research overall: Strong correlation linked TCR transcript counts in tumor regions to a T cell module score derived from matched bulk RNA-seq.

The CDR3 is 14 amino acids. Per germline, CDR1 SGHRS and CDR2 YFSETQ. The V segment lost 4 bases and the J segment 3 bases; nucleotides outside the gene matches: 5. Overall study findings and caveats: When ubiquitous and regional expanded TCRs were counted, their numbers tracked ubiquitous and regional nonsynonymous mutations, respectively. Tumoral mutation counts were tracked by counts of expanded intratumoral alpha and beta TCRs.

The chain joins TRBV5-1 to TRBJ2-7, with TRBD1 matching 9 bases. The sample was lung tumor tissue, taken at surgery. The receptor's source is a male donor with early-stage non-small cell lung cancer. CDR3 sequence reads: CASSARDRVYEQYF. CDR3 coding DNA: TGCGCCAGCAGCGCCCGGGACAGGGTCTACGAGCAGTACTTC. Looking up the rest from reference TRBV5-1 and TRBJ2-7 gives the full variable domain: KAGVTQTPRYLIKTRGQQVTLSCSPISGHRSVSWYQQTPGQGLQFLFEYFSETQRNKGNFPGRFSGRQFSNSRSEMNVSTLELGDSALYLCASSARDRVYEQYFGPGTRLTVT.